This entry lists 19 T cell receptor beta chains sequenced from one sample in a study of T cells and copy number aberrations in small-cell lung cancer. Using immunoSEQ multiplex PCR, the repertoire was profiled, and TCRdb retains in-frame clones only, with some absent. The sample comprises around 9,200 clones, 75% to 80% of which are singletons, and 25% to 35% rests with the top ten. Sequencing was done on a sample of normal tissue next to the tumor. All receptors come from a man in his fifties or sixties with small cell lung cancer.

Only one count was recorded for this clone. The V gene is TRBV9, the J gene TRBJ1-3; the D is unclear. The CDR3 loop spans 13 amino acids. The ends were cut back, 0 bases at V and 7 bases at J, with 8 bases in the middle. Germline loops: CDR1 SGDLS, CDR2 YYNGEE. The CDR3 region is CASSVGSGNTIYF. The CDR3, as DNA: TGTGCCAGCAGCGTAGGGAGCGGGAACACCATATATTTT.

The chain joins TRBV27 to TRBJ2-6; possibly TRBD2 for D (5 bases). Germline V gene sequence: CDR1 MNHEY, CDR2 SMNVEV (reference sequence). Trimming pared 8 bases from V and 2 bases from J, leaving 13 bases between. The CDR3 sequence is 15 residues long. CDR3 residues: CASQGLSPGANVLTF. CDR3 in DNA: TGTGCCAGCCAAGGACTTAGCCCTGGGGCCAACGTCCTGACTTTC.

The chain combines TRBV7-3 with TRBJ2-3; D call uncertain. The CDR3 has 13 residues. Germline assignment: CDR1 SGHTA and CDR2 FQGTGA. The germline V and J ends were trimmed by 3 bases and 2 bases, with 6 bases remaining between them. CDR3 residues: CASSLTATDTQYF. In nucleotides, the CDR3 is TGTGCCAGCAGCTTGACGGCCACAGATACGCAGTATTTT.

The chain is built from TRBV5-1 and TRBJ2-1, with D maybe TRBD2 (6 bases). Looked up from germline, CDR1 is SGHRS and CDR2 is YFSETQ. Trimming pared 4 bases from V and 3 bases from J, leaving 20 bases between. The CDR3 is 17 amino acids. The CDR3 nucleotides are TGCGCCAGCAGCCCTGGAGGGGCGGCAGTCATCTACAATGAGCAGTTCTTC. The encoded protein is CASSPGGAAVIYNEQFF. Using reference TRBV5-1 and TRBJ2-1 for the parts outside the CDR3, the full variable domain is KAGVTQTPRYLIKTRGQQVTLSCSPISGHRSVSWYQQTPGQGLQFLFEYFSETQRNKGNFPGRFSGRQFSNSRSEMNVSTLELGDSALYLCASSPGGAAVIYNEQFFGPGTRLTVL.

This chain links TRBV11-2 with TRBJ2-7, with 12 bases matching TRBD1. Germline CDR1 SGHAT, CDR2 FQNNGV. Trimming cost V 4 bases and J 0 bases; bases outside gene matches: 7. The CDR3 covers 17 residues. The CDR3 reads CASSSGTGGGNSYEQYF. The CDR3 DNA reads TGTGCCAGCAGCTCCGGGACAGGGGGCGGCAACTCCTACGAGCAGTACTTC.

This clone has only a few counts. The chain combines TRBV7-9 with TRBJ2-7; tentatively, D is TRBD2 (6 bases). This CDR3 has 13 amino acids. Trimming pared 5 bases from V and 6 bases from J, leaving 14 bases between. CDR1 is SEHNR, CDR2 FQNEAQ, per germline (reference sequence). CDR3 sequence reads: CASSLGGRTEQYF. The CDR3 DNA is TGTGCCAGCAGCCTTGGAGGGAGAACCGAGCAGTACTTC. Variable domain in full (rest from reference TRBV7-9 and TRBJ2-7): DTGVSQNPRHKITKRGQNVTFRCDPISEHNRLYWYRQTLGQGPEFLTYFQNEAQLEKSRLLSDRFSAERPKGSFSTLEIQRTEQGDSAMYLCASSLGGRTEQYFGPGTRLTVT.

CDR3 loop: CASSLAANYEQYF. CDR3 nucleotide sequence: TGTGCCAGCAGTTTGGCAGCAAACTACGAGCAGTACTTC. The rearrangement joins TRBV27 to TRBJ2-7; D is ambiguous. This CDR3 is built from 13 residues. Germline CDR1 is MNHEY and CDR2 is SMNVEV (reference sequence). V shed 3 bases and J shed 3 bases, with 9 bases lying between them.

This rearrangement joins TRBV18 to TRBJ1-5; D might be TRBD1 (6 bases). V shed 3 bases and J shed 5 bases, with 11 bases lying between them. CDR3 size: 14 residues. Germline lookup yields CDR1 KGHSH and CDR2 LQKENI. The CDR3 spells CASSPGTRYQPQHF. DNA for the CDR3: TGTGCCAGCTCACCCGGGACACGATATCAGCCCCAGCATTTT.

The genes are TRBV5-8 and TRBJ2-7; 9 bases are a match to TRBD1. Trimming cost V 5 bases and J 6 bases; bases outside gene matches: 9. The germline V gene has CDR1 SGHTS and CDR2 YDEGEE. The CDR3 covers 14 residues. The CDR3 reads CASSRRTGEAEQYF. The CDR3 nucleotides are TGTGCCAGCAGTCGAAGGACAGGGGAGGCCGAGCAGTACTTC.

The rearrangement uses TRBV6-6 and TRBJ2-7; a weak D match, TRBD1 (6 bases). Trimming pared 6 bases from V and 3 bases from J, leaving 15 bases between. CDR1 and CDR2 from the germline V gene are MNHNY and SVGAGI (reference sequence). The CDR3 is made up of 14 amino acids. The CDR3 region has the DNA TGTGCCAGCAGAAAGGACAGCCTCTTCTACGAGCAGTACTTC. This gives the protein CASRKDSLFYEQYF.

V gene TRBV18 combines with J gene TRBJ1-2; TRBD1 agrees at 9 bases. V lost 6 bases and J lost 6; bases outside the gene matches: 11. There are 15 residues in the CDR3. Germline loops: CDR1 KGHSH, CDR2 LQKENI. CDR3 sequence: CASSKGQGPAHGYTF. Here the CDR3 DNA reads TGTGCCAGCTCCAAGGGACAGGGACCCGCTCATGGCTACACCTTC. Full variable domain (missing parts from reference TRBV18 and TRBJ1-2): NAGVMQNPRHLVRRRGQEARLRCSPMKGHSHVYWYRQLPEEGLKFMVYLQKENIIDESGMPKERFSAEFPKEGPSILRIQQVVRGDSAAYFCASSKGQGPAHGYTFGSGTRLTVV.

The count of this clone is one. This chain uses TRBV7-3 with TRBJ2-2; either TRBD1 or TRBD2 may fit D (5 bases each). Trimming left V 4 bases short and J 5 bases short, with 8 bases between. The CDR3 is 13 residues long. Germline CDR1 is SGHTA and CDR2 is FQGTGA. CDR3 bases: TGTGCCAGCAGCTGGGGCGGGACCGGGGAGCTGTTTTTT. Protein: CASSWGGTGELFF.

The chain carries TRBV29-1 and TRBJ2-3, with 14 positions matching TRBD2. The V segment lost 6 bases and the J segment 5 bases; nucleotides outside the gene matches: 19. Germline lookup yields CDR1 SQVTM and CDR2 ANQGSEA. The CDR3 has 19 residues. This chain's CDR3 is CSVGRGGPGLAGAEDTQYF. The CDR3 DNA follows: TGCAGCGTGGGGAGAGGGGGGCCGGGACTAGCGGGAGCTGAAGATACGCAGTATTTT.

J is TRBJ1-1 and V is TRBV28; D uncertain. The CDR3 is 15 amino acids. Trimming took off 1 base at V and 4 bases at J, with 13 bases between the two ends. In germline, CDR1 is MDHEN, CDR2 SYDVKM. The CDR3 sequence: CASSLFELSGTEAFF. The CDR3 DNA sequence: TGTGCCAGCAGTTTATTCGAACTAAGCGGCACTGAAGCTTTCTTT.

J is TRBJ2-1 and V is TRBV5-4; 12 bases line up with TRBD2. Germline loops: CDR1 SGHNT, CDR2 YYREEE (reference sequence). This CDR3 has 17 residues. Unmatched junction bases numbered 7, after V lost 2 bases and J lost 4 bases. The DNA for the CDR3 is TGTGCCAGCAGCTTTTCGAGGACTAGCGGGGATTACAATGAGCAGTTCTTC. This gives the protein CASSFSRTSGDYNEQFF.

The chain links TRBV7-9 to TRBJ2-7; tentatively, D is TRBD1 or TRBD2 (5 bases each). The CDR3 loop spans 14 amino acids. Germline CDR1 is SEHNR and CDR2 is FQNEAQ (reference sequence). V dropped 3 bases and J dropped 6 bases, with 15 bases sitting between them. As DNA, the CDR3 is TGTGCCAGCAGCTTTGACGGGACGAACTCCGAGCAGTACTTC. This encodes CASSFDGTNSEQYF.

The CDR3: CASGLGFSGTQYF. The CDR3 nucleotides are TGTGCTAGTGGCCTGGGTTTTTCTGGTACGCAGTATTTT. V usage is TRBV12-5 and J usage is TRBJ2-3; no definite D call. V dropped 6 bases and J dropped 8 bases, with 15 bases sitting between them. Per the germline V gene, CDR1 is LGHNT and CDR2 is FRNRAP. The CDR3 runs to 13 residues.

The chain recombines TRBV6-5 with TRBJ1-1; TRBD1 matches 7 bases. There are 14 residues in the CDR3. The V gene's germline CDR1 is MNHEY and CDR2 SVGAGI. Trimming at V came to 6 bases and at J to 1 base, leaving 5 bases not matched to a gene. The chain's CDR3 is CASRRQGQNTEAFF. CDR3 coding DNA: TGTGCCAGCAGGAGACAGGGACAGAACACTGAAGCTTTCTTT.

The chain is built from TRBV11-2 and TRBJ2-3, with 10 positions matching TRBD2. Losses at the gene ends were 5 bases for V and 6 bases for J; bases not matched to a gene: 17. Germline CDR1 and CDR2: SGHAT and FQNNGV. The CDR3 has 18 residues. The CDR3 here is CASSLLGLAGALGDTQYF. The CDR3 bases are TGTGCCAGCAGCCTGCTAGGCCTAGCGGGGGCCCTTGGGGATACGCAGTATTTT.